The rows below give T cell receptor beta chains drawn from one sample of a study of Graves' ophthalmopathy and Graves' hyperthyroidism. In TCRdb, the multiplex PCR reads were re-called with MiXCR into one record per CDR3 protein. The table shows some 240,000 distinct CDR3 sequences, with 45% occurring only once. Sequencing input: peripheral blood. These receptors came from an adult man with Graves' ophthalmopathy. The CDR3 runs from the conserved cysteine through the conserved F or W.

v_gene | CDR3aa
TRBV7-6 | CASSSGQLGYNSPLHF
TRBV6-5 | CASRLEQGSWETQYF
TRBV9 | CASSVEAAGDYEQYF
TRBV9 | CASSVADRTGNYGYTF
TRBV15 | CATSRDRWGGTSGANVLTF
TRBV2 | CASSDSQGVTNEKLFF
TRBV10-3 | CASSYSTNGGETQYF
TRBV5-1 | CASSAYSGQGAGEQYF
TRBV20-1 | CSARPGGTGGELFF
TRBV28 | CATVEGASPLNTEAFF
TRBV12-3/TRBV12-4 | CASSFNSNSNQPQHF
TRBV7-9 | CASSLGPWASGGTLQETQYF
TRBV29-1 | CSVEGWGRGNYGYTF
TRBV24-1 | CATSDSGQGGEQYF
TRBV5-1 | CASNPGGSGANVLTF
TRBV2 | CASMVTSGYQETQYF
TRBV29-1 | CSPFGGQADHNYGYTF
TRBV12-3/TRBV12-4 | CASSLGDRGPYRTYEQYF
TRBV18 | CASSINEKLFF
TRBV7-2 | CASSLYSRPNEQYF
TRBV27 | CASSVSSGREVGGYEQYF
TRBV2 | CASNTVSGNTIYF
TRBV5-8 | CASSLADEGLAYEQYF
TRBV7-9 | CASSRTGESGTQYF
TRBV7-8 | CASSRGQGVYTGELFF
TRBV7-8 | CASSLMGGQGARGTEAFF
TRBV6-5 | CASLGPSYEQYF
TRBV20-1 | CSAREGVAGELFF
TRBV12-3/TRBV12-4 | CASSLAPASTGELFF
TRBV24-1 | CATSHGTTQETQYF
TRBV7-3 | CASSLEYQETQYF
TRBV10-3 | CAIGTGQGEKLFF
TRBV20-1 | CSARDMGQPQHF
TRBV7-9 | CASSPGTSSSGANVLTF
TRBV12-3/TRBV12-4 | CASSRSGGANEQYF
TRBV29-1 | CSVGGERGGPIGELFF
TRBV20-1 | CSATTGGAYGYTF
TRBV2 | CASSSGDGYGYTF
TRBV13 | CASSSGQLGVNGDNEKLFF
TRBV7-9 | CASSYSDINTGELFF
TRBV15 | CATSNGQGKANEQFF
TRBV6-1 | CASSVEGLSYTF
TRBV6-1 | CASSETGLGYTF
TRBV9 | CASSATSSIEQYF
TRBV7-2 | CASSLSAGGYTF